The text below deals with one T cell receptor (beta chain). Germline CDR1 reads LNHDA; CDR2 reads SQIVND (reference sequence). This CDR3 has 17 amino acids. Losses at the gene ends were 4 bases for V and 1 base for J; bases not matched to a gene: 9. This sample was taken from a study of blood T cell repertoires in COVID-19. Overall study context: Whether acute or convalescent, the COVID-19 samples came from the United States, Italy and Spain. From T cells, B-cell-depleted T cells, or PBMCs came the material, which was cDNA or gDNA.

Study processing details: Amplifying reference gene primers gave estimates of nucleated cell counts. Some clones are missing from TCRdb's copy, which holds only in-frame ones; the method was immunoSEQ multiplex PCR. Clonal size and the V and J genes are those of that table, whereas D and trimming came from the DNA. Seen here are more than 50,000 clones, roughly 71% observed once, and the top ten hold roughly 27%. This TCR came from a woman over 75 with acute or convalescent COVID-19. The rearrangement joins TRBV19 to TRBJ2-2, with 7 positions matching TRBD1. The sequencing input was peripheral blood. The CDR3 region has the DNA TGTGCCAGTAGTAGACATACTGGGACAGTGAACACCGGGGAGCTGTTTTTT. This translates into CASSRHTGTVNTGELFF.